These 25 T cell receptor beta chains were all obtained from the same sample, sequenced in a study of T cells in Graves' hyperthyroidism and ophthalmopathy. TCR beta CDR3 region amplification was performed from RNA transcripts. HTBI primers were used for first-round RT-PCR of the TCR CDR3. TCRdb independently ran MiXCR on the multiplex PCR reads; one entry per CDR3 protein. The sample shows 640,000 or so distinct CDR3 sequences, over 12% of them seen only once. The sample consisted of blood. Receptors were obtained from a woman aged 40-49 years with Graves' ophthalmopathy.

This clonotype was observed a few times. The chain is built from TRBV28 and TRBJ1-2; D is uncertain. V was cut by 6 bases and J by 8 bases, with 13 bases left in between. Germline loops: CDR1 MDHEN, CDR2 SYDVKM. This CDR3 contains 12 residues. CDR3 in amino acids: CASRLKGGGYTF. As DNA, the CDR3 is TGTGCCAGCAGGTTAAAGGGTGGGGGCTACACCTTC.

The chain links TRBV3-1 to TRBJ2-5; unclear D gene. Germline V gene sequence: CDR1 LGHDT, CDR2 YNNKEL (reference sequence). The CDR3 covers 16 residues. V gave up 0 bases and J gave up 5 bases, with 16 bases separating them. CDR3 sequence reads: CASSQDPGYDRETQYF. CDR3 in DNA: TGTGCCAGCAGCCAAGATCCCGGGTATGATCGGGAGACCCAGTACTTC.

V usage is TRBV11-2 and J usage is TRBJ2-7; TRBD1 agrees at 8 bases. The CDR3 is made up of 16 amino acids. V lost 4 bases, J lost 0 bases, and 8 bases stayed unmatched. Looked up from germline, CDR1 is SGHAT and CDR2 is FQNNGV. CDR3 amino acids: CASSSPRDRNSYEQYF. The CDR3 DNA sequence: TGTGCCAGCAGCTCCCCCCGGGACAGGAACTCCTACGAGCAGTACTTC.

The rearrangement links TRBV20-1 to TRBJ2-7; D is unresolved. CDR1 and CDR2 (germline): DFQATT, SNEGSKA (reference sequence). The length of the CDR3 is 13 residues. V gave up 3 bases and J gave up 0 bases, with 9 bases separating them. CDR3 nucleotide sequence: TGCAGTGCTAGTATGACACGCTCCTACGAGCAGTACTTC. Translated: CSASMTRSYEQYF.

This clonotype came up many times. The chain combines TRBV27 with TRBJ1-1, with a weak D call TRBD1 (6 bases). Germline V gene sequence: CDR1 MNHEY, CDR2 SMNVEV (reference sequence). The V and J ends lost 3 bases and 0 bases respectively, with 17 bases between them. The CDR3 is 17 residues long. CDR3 amino acids: CASSLRQGGAMNTEAFF. The DNA for the CDR3 is TGTGCCAGCAGTTTGAGGCAAGGGGGAGCCATGAACACTGAAGCTTTCTTT.

This clonotype occurred many times. The chain uses TRBV13 and TRBJ2-5; D is possibly TRBD2 (5 bases). The germline V gene encodes CDR1 PRHDT and CDR2 FYEKMQ (reference sequence). The CDR3 is 13 amino acids. Trimming left V 4 bases short and J 2 bases short, with 8 bases between. The CDR3 loop reads CASSYRTQETQYF. CDR3 nucleotides: TGTGCCAGCAGCTACCGGACTCAAGAGACCCAGTACTTC.

This clonotype has ten or more counts. The chain employs TRBV6-5 and TRBJ2-5; 7 positions match TRBD1. The CDR3 length is 16 residues. V gave up 2 bases and J gave up 4 bases; unmatched junction bases: 10. Germline CDR1 MNHEY, CDR2 SVGAGI. The DNA for the CDR3 is TGTGCCAGCAGTTACCGAACAGGGGCTATTAGAGAGACCCAGTACTTC. This encodes CASSYRTGAIRETQYF.

The table lists this clonotype with a few counts. J is TRBJ2-2 and V is TRBV6-1; 7 bases align to TRBD1. The CDR3 covers 13 residues. Trimming took 6 bases from V and 3 from J; bases not matched to a gene: 1. The germline V gene has CDR1 MNHNS and CDR2 SASEGT. In DNA form, the CDR3 reads TGTGCCAGCAGAGGACAGGACACCGGGGAGCTGTTTTTT. This codes for CASRGQDTGELFF.

There are many counts of this clonotype. The chain carries TRBV7-2 and TRBJ2-7; the D gene is possibly TRBD2 (6 bases). The CDR3 has 13 amino acids. Between the trimmed V and J ends, which lost 3 bases and 7 bases, there was a span of 13 bases. The germline V gene encodes CDR1 SGHTA and CDR2 FQGNSA. The chain's CDR3 is CASSFGTSREQYF. The CDR3, as DNA: TGTGCCAGCAGCTTCGGGACTTCCCGAGAGCAGTACTTC.

This clonotype was detected many times. The J gene is TRBJ2-7, the V gene TRBV28; perhaps TRBD2 as D (6 bases). The V and J ends lost 7 bases and 0 bases respectively, with 13 bases between them. The CDR3 sequence is 14 residues long. Germline V gives CDR1 MDHEN, CDR2 SYDVKM. CDR3 loop: CASTFTGSSYEQYF. The CDR3, as DNA: TGTGCCAGCACCTTCACCGGGAGCTCCTACGAGCAGTACTTC.

This clonotype has more than one count but fewer than ten. The chain uses TRBV28 and TRBJ2-7, with TRBD1 as a possible D gene (6 bases). The germline V gene has CDR1 MDHEN and CDR2 SYDVKM. Trimming took off 3 bases at V and 2 bases at J, with 14 bases between the two ends. The CDR3 is made up of 15 amino acids. The CDR3 sequence is CASSFSLGQAYEQYF. CDR3 nucleotides: TGTGCCAGCAGTTTTTCCCTGGGACAAGCCTACGAGCAGTACTTC. Full variable domain (remainder filled in from reference TRBV28 and TRBJ2-7): DVKVTQSSRYLVKRTGEKVFLECVQDMDHENMFWYRQDPGLGLRLIYFSYDVKMKEKGDIPEGYSVSREKKERFSLILESASTNQTSMYLCASSFSLGQAYEQYFGPGTRLTVT.

The chain is built from TRBV28 and TRBJ2-7, with D possibly being TRBD2 (6 bases). Trimming pared 3 bases from V and 4 bases from J, leaving 16 bases between. The CDR3 is 15 amino acids. Germline-derived CDR1 and CDR2 are MDHEN and SYDVKM. The CDR3 coding sequence is TGTGCCAGCAGTTTGGGGAGCGGAGGGAGATACGAGCAGTACTTC. Translating it yields CASSLGSGGRYEQYF.

The chain carries TRBV6-2 or TRBV6-3 and TRBJ2-7, with 10 bases lining up with TRBD1. After removal of 2 bases from V and 0 bases from J, the junction contained 7 bases not matched to a gene. CDR3 length equals 17 residues. Germline V gives CDR1 MNHEY, CDR2 SVGEGT. CDR3 in DNA: TGTGCCAGCAGTTACCCCCTGACAGGGGGCCCCTCCTACGAGCAGTACTTC. This codes for CASSYPLTGGPSYEQYF.

This clonotype was seen repeatedly, ten times or more. This chain joins TRBV28 and TRBJ1-1, with TRBD1 as a possible D gene (6 bases). CDR3 length: 14 amino acids. The germline CDR1 and CDR2 sequences are MDHEN and SYDVKM. Trimming removed 4 bases from V and 7 bases from J, with 16 bases in between. This CDR3 reads CASSYQGRSFEAFF. In DNA, the CDR3 is TGTGCCAGCAGTTATCAGGGGAGATCGTTTGAAGCTTTCTTT.

At least ten counts were recorded for this clonotype. The chain recombines TRBV5-1 with TRBJ1-1; D unresolved. The CDR3 length is 14 residues. Trimming pared 3 bases from V and 1 base from J, leaving 10 bases between. Germline assignment: CDR1 SGHRS and CDR2 YFSETQ. In DNA, the CDR3 is TGCGCCAGCAGCTCTGATCCGGGGAACACTGAAGCTTTCTTT. Protein: CASSSDPGNTEAFF.

This clonotype was seen only a few times. V is TRBV28 and J is TRBJ2-7; possible D gene TRBD2, 6 bases. The CDR3 sequence is 14 residues long. Germline-derived CDR1 and CDR2 are MDHEN and SYDVKM. Deletions cut 3 bases from V and 3 bases from J, with 12 bases between. The CDR3 sequence is CASSFWGDVYEQYF. The CDR3 nucleotides are TGTGCCAGCAGTTTTTGGGGGGACGTCTACGAGCAGTACTTC.

In this sample, this clonotype turned up many times. The chain is built from TRBV29-1 and TRBJ2-6; no clear D. The CDR3 spans 14 residues. The germline CDR1 and CDR2 sequences are SQVTM and ANQGSEA. The ends were cut back, 3 bases at V and 0 bases at J, with 6 bases in the middle. The CDR3 coding sequence is TGCAGCGTTGAGGGTCTCTCTGGGGCCAACGTCCTGACTTTC. Translated: CSVEGLSGANVLTF.

This clonotype occurred many times. The gene calls are TRBV2 and TRBJ2-5; perhaps TRBD2 as D (5 bases). Trimming cost V 6 bases and J 5 bases, with 13 bases left between them. CDR1 and CDR2 from the germline V gene are SNHLY and FYNNEI. The CDR3 totals 13 residues. The chain's CDR3 is CASRDPGEETQYF. CDR3 DNA sequence: TGTGCCAGCAGGGACCCTGGGGAGGAGACCCAGTACTTC. The full variable domain, in which reference TRBV2 and TRBJ2-5 provide the parts outside the CDR3, is EPEVTQTPSHQVTQMGQEVILRCVPISNHLYFYWYRQILGQKVEFLVSFYNNEISEKSEIFDDQFSVERPDGSNFTLKIRSTKLEDSAMYFCASRDPGEETQYFGPGTRLLVL.

This clonotype occurred many times. The chain is built from TRBV28 and TRBJ2-7; 9 positions match TRBD1. V shed 2 bases, J shed 9 bases, and the junction held 14 bases outside the gene matches. The CDR3 is 16 amino acids. CDR1 and CDR2 from the germline V gene are MDHEN and SYDVKM. CDR3 loop: CASSLERTGVLAMQYF. In DNA form, the CDR3 reads TGTGCCAGCAGTTTAGAGCGGACAGGGGTACTTGCCATGCAGTACTTC.

This clonotype was seen many times. The J gene is TRBJ2-7, the V gene TRBV6-5; TRBD1 aligns across 11 bases. Germline V gene data show CDR1 as MNHEY and CDR2 as SVGAGI. V gave up 5 bases and J gave up 3 bases; unmatched junction bases: 6. CDR3 length: 15 amino acids. The CDR3 region is CASSTTGTGGYEQYF. The CDR3 nucleotides are TGTGCCAGCAGTACTACCGGGACAGGGGGCTACGAGCAGTACTTC.

This clonotype was recorded at least ten times. V is TRBV20-1 and J is TRBJ2-7, with 7 bases lining up with TRBD2. Germline V CDR1 and CDR2: DFQATT, SNEGSKA (reference sequence). V lost 0 bases to trimming and J lost 4 bases; unmatched junction nucleotides: 9. The CDR3 loop spans 15 amino acids. The CDR3 nucleotides are TGCAGTGCTAGAGATGGTGGGAGGGGAGCTTACGAGCAGTACTTC. Residues: CSARDGGRGAYEQYF.

This clonotype came up a few times. The V and J genes are TRBV6-1 and TRBJ1-5, with D perhaps matching TRBD1 (6 bases). The CDR3 loop spans 13 amino acids. Germline V lookup: CDR1 MNHNS, CDR2 SASEGT. V lost 6 bases and J 4 bases, leaving 10 bases between the germline ends. The CDR3 sequence: CASRTGINQPQHF. DNA for the CDR3: TGTGCCAGCAGGACAGGTATTAATCAGCCCCAGCATTTT.

This clonotype was counted ten times or more. The chain combines TRBV24-1 with TRBJ2-2, with TRBD2 matching over 7 bases. V lost 1 base and J lost 4; bases outside the gene matches: 8. Germline CDR1 KGHDR, CDR2 SFDVKD. The CDR3 sequence is 17 residues long. The CDR3 DNA reads as TGTGCCACCAGTGATTTCGGCGGGAGCGAGGTCACCGGGGAGCTGTTTTTT. Its protein is CATSDFGGSEVTGELFF.

This clonotype turned up a few times. The V and J genes are TRBV20-1 and TRBJ1-1; D call uncertain. Germline CDR1 reads DFQATT; CDR2 reads SNEGSKA (reference sequence). The CDR3 is made up of 12 amino acids. V shed 4 bases and J shed 4 bases, with 10 bases lying between them. For the CDR3, the DNA is TGCAGTGCTAAGCGGGTTAGCACTGAAGCTTTCTTT. Translation: CSAKRVSTEAFF.

The chain employs TRBV4-1 and TRBJ2-5; 7 positions agree with TRBD1. The CDR3 runs to 14 residues. The junction had 12 bases not matched to a gene; V was cut back by 1 base and J by 13 bases. Germline CDR1 and CDR2: MGHRA and YSYEKL. The CDR3 DNA reads as TGCGCCAGCAGCCAAGGGGACAGCCAATCTGGGTCGTACTTC. Protein sequence: CASSQGDSQSGSYF.